This T cell receptor (beta chain) was recorded in a study of CD8 T cells in ankylosing spondylitis. TCRdb re-derived calls from the 5' RACE reads in MiXCR, one entry per CDR3 protein. The top ten clones hold around 2% of a sample with around 75,000 distinct CDR3 sequences, about 5.7% of them seen once. General study points: Reportedly, significant enrichment of disease-linked clones occurred in matched ankylosing spondylitis synovial fluid. A motif in TCR beta, a set of 8 or 9 highly homologous variants, appeared characteristic of ankylosing spondylitis blood.

This clonotype was counted many times. The antigen remains undetermined. CDR1 is SGHRS, CDR2 YFSETQ, per germline. The germline V and J ends were trimmed by 4 bases and 6 bases, with 16 bases remaining between them. The CDR3 has 14 amino acids. This receptor was taken from a male donor with ankylosing spondylitis or in good health (not recorded which). The source material was blood, either unsorted or a sorted T cell fraction (not recorded which). The chain joins TRBV5-1 to TRBJ1-2; TRBD1 might be the D (5 bases). The DNA for the CDR3 is TGCGCCAGCAGCCTGCAGGGAACCGTAGATGGCTACACCTTC. As protein: CASSLQGTVDGYTF. Full variable domain (outside the CDR3, taken from reference TRBV5-1 and TRBJ1-2): KAGVTQTPRYLIKTRGQQVTLSCSPISGHRSVSWYQQTPGQGLQFLFEYFSETQRNKGNFPGRFSGRQFSNSRSEMNVSTLELGDSALYLCASSLQGTVDGYTFGSGTRLTVV.